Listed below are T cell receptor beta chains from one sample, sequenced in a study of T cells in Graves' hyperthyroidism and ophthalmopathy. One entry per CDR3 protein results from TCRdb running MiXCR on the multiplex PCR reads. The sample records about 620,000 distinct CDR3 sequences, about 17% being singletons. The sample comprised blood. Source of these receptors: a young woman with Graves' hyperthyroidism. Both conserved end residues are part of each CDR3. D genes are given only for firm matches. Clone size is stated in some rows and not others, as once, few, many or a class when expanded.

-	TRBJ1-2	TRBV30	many	CAWSVAQSYGYTF	TGTGCCTGGAGTGTAGCACAGAGTTATGGCTACACCTTC
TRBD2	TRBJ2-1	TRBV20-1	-	CSARKSVGLASLNEQFF	TGCAGTGCTAGGAAGTCCGTTGGACTAGCGAGCCTCAATGAGCAGTTCTTC
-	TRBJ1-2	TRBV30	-	CAWSPLYGYTF	TGTGCCTGGAGTCCATTGTATGGCTACACCTTC
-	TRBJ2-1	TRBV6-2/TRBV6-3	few	CASSYTLRGPLGNEQFF	TGTGCCAGCAGTTACACCCTAAGGGGACCGTTGGGCAATGAGCAGTTCTTC
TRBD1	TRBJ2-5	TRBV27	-	CASRPRDSFQETQYF	TGTGCCAGCAGACCCAGGGACAGTTTCCAAGAGACCCAGTACTTC
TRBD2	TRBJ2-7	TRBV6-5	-	CASSYRRGLAGGPSYEQYF	TGTGCCAGCAGTTATCGGCGAGGACTAGCGGGAGGGCCCTCGTACGAGCAGTACTTC
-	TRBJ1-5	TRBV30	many	CAWSHGYNQPQHF	TGTGCCTGGAGTCACGGATATAATCAGCCCCAGCATTTT
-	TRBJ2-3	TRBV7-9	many	CASSFDEGWADTQYF	TGTGCCAGCAGCTTCGACGAAGGGTGGGCAGATACGCAGTATTTT
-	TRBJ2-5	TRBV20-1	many	CSAIPGLKETQYF	TGCAGTGCTATACCGGGACTTAAAGAGACCCAGTACTTC
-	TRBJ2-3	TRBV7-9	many	CASSNSLLYTDTQYF	TGTGCCAGCAGCAACTCTCTCCTTTACACAGATACGCAGTATTTT
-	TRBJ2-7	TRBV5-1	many	CASSLTAASYEQYF	TGCGCCAGCAGCTTGACGGCAGCCTCCTACGAGCAGTACTTC
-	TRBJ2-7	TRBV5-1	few	CASSLTTGSYEQYF	TGCGCCAGCAGCTTAACGACAGGTTCCTACGAGCAGTACTTC
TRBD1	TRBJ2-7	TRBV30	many	CACVTGVAYEQYF	TGTGCCTGCGTGACAGGGGTGGCCTACGAGCAGTACTTC
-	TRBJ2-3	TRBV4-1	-	CASSLSVGLHNTDTQYF	TGCGCCAGCAGCCTAAGCGTGGGGCTCCATAACACAGATACGCAGTATTTT
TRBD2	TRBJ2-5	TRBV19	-	CASSILPRGRGPETQYF	TGTGCCAGTAGTATCCTTCCTCGCGGGAGAGGCCCAGAGACCCAGTACTTC
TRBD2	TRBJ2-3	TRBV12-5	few	CASGNSGSVGQYF	TGTGCTAGTGGTAATAGCGGGAGCGTCGGGCAGTATTTT
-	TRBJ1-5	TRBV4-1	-	CASSQDVSGSSYQPQHF	TGCGCCAGCAGCCAAGATGTTTCCGGAAGTTCTTATCAGCCCCAGCATTTT
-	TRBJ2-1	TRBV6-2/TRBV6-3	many	CASRRASYNEQFF	TGTGCCAGCCGACGGGCTTCCTACAATGAGCAGTTCTTC
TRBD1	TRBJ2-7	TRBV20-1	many	CSAEDRGASYEQYF	TGCAGTGCGGAGGACAGGGGGGCCTCCTACGAGCAGTACTTC
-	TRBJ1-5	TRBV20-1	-	CSARAEGVQEYQPQHF	TGCAGTGCTAGAGCTGAGGGGGTACAGGAGTATCAGCCCCAGCATTTT
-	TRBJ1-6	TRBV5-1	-	CASSPGPNSPLHF	TGCGCCAGCAGCCCTGGACCGAATTCACCCCTCCACTTT
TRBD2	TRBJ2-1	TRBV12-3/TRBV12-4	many	CASSPTLGLAGYNEQFF	TGTGCCAGCAGTCCCACCCTGGGGCTAGCGGGGTACAATGAGCAGTTCTTC
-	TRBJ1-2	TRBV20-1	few	CSARVLSPRDGGLSGGYTF	TGCAGTGCTAGAGTCTTATCCCCTCGGGACGGGGGATTATCGGGAGGCTACACCTTC
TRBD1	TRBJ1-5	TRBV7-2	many	CASSFGQGAVQPQHF	TGTGCCAGCAGCTTCGGACAGGGGGCGGTTCAGCCCCAGCATTTT
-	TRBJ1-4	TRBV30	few	CAWNTGEKLFF	TGTGCCTGGAATACAGGGGAAAAACTGTTTTTT
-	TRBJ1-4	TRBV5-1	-	CASSLARVATNEKLFF	TGCGCCAGCAGCTTAGCCAGGGTTGCAACTAATGAAAAACTGTTTTTT
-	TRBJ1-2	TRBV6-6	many	CASSYGRVGYGYTF	TGTGCCAGCAGTTACGGGCGAGTGGGCTATGGCTACACCTTC
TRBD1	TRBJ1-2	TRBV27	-	CASSLDRGFSYGYTF	TGTGCCAGCAGTTTAGACAGGGGGTTCTCCTATGGCTACACCTTC
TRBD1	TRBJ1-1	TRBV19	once	CASSSTGEGTEAFF	TGTGCCAGTAGTTCGACAGGGGAGGGAACTGAAGCTTTCTTT
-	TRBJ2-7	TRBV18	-	CASSPRQDHEQYF	TGTGCCAGCTCACCTAGACAGGACCACGAGCAGTACTTC
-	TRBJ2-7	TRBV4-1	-	CASSQGPGVKSYEQYF	TGCGCCAGCAGCCAGGGGCCAGGGGTCAAATCCTACGAGCAGTACTTC
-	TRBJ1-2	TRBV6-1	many	CASSAVGLFPYGYTF	TGTGCCAGCAGCGCGGTGGGGCTTTTCCCCTATGGCTACACCTTC
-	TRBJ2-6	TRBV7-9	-	CASSLGTGNVLTF	TGTGCCAGCAGCCTCGGGACGGGCAACGTCCTGACTTTC
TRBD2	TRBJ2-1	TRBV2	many	CASIREGLGDEQFF	TGTGCCAGCATCCGGGAGGGCCTAGGCGATGAGCAGTTCTTC
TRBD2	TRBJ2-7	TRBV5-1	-	CASSSPGGWEQYF	TGCGCCAGCAGCTCACCGGGAGGGTGGGAGCAGTACTTC
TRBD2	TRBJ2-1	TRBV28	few	CASSGTSGTVEQFF	TGTGCCAGCAGTGGGACTAGCGGGACTGTTGAGCAGTTCTTC
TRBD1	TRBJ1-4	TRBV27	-	CASSPTPGQLEKLFF	TGTGCCAGCAGTCCGACGCCGGGACAGCTTGAAAAACTGTTTTTT
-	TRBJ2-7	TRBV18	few	CASSPSRDSYEQYF	TGTGCCAGCTCACCGTCAAGGGACTCCTACGAGCAGTACTTC